Listed here are 23 T cell receptor beta chains from one sample, sequenced in a study of a mutant IDH1 vaccine in newly diagnosed glioma. Their recognized antigens are unknown. The table came from immunoSEQ multiplex PCR; TCRdb's copy has only in-frame clones and leaves some out. Among around 53,000 clones listed, around 85% were seen once. Time point: week 35, safety follow-up. Topical imiquimod was applied with each vaccine dose, which held 300 ug of mutant IDH1 20-mer peptide. Sequenced material: PBMCs, taken from a glioma patient whose treatment included an IDH1 peptide vaccine. Receptors originate from a man aged 35 to 55 with glioma.

The chain couples TRBV7-9 to TRBJ1-2, with 7 positions matching TRBD1. V dropped 4 bases and J dropped 5; count of bases not matched to a gene: 13. CDR3 length: 16 residues. Germline CDR1 SEHNR, CDR2 FQNEAQ (reference sequence). As DNA, the CDR3 is TGTGCCAGCAGCTCGACCACCGGGACAGAAAAATATGGCTACACCTTC. Encoded protein: CASSSTTGTEKYGYTF.

The chain links TRBV7-9 to TRBJ1-5; D not certain. Germline CDR1 is SEHNR and CDR2 is FQNEAQ (reference sequence). V lost 1 base to trimming and J lost 2 bases, with 9 bases between them. The CDR3 sequence is 15 residues long. The CDR3 spells CASSLGLGGNQPQHF. CDR3 nucleotide sequence: TGTGCCAGCAGCTTAGGGTTAGGAGGCAATCAGCCCCAGCATTTT.

The V and J genes are TRBV6-5 and TRBJ2-5; possibly TRBD1 or TRBD2 for D (5 bases each). V dropped 5 bases and J dropped 5 bases, with 18 bases sitting between them. CDR3 size: 15 residues. Germline assignment: CDR1 MNHEY and CDR2 SVGAGI. CDR3: CASSTPGARAETQYF. CDR3 bases: TGTGCCAGCAGTACCCCCGGGGCGAGGGCGGAGACCCAGTACTTC.

This sequence joins TRBV6-6 and TRBJ2-2; unclear D gene. Trimming stripped 10 bases from V and 5 bases from J, with 14 bases between. This CDR3 is built from 13 residues. The germline gives CDR1 MNHNY, CDR2 SVGAGI (reference sequence). The CDR3 protein is CATRDSETGELFF. DNA of the CDR3: TGTGCCACCCGAGACTCGGAGACCGGGGAGCTGTTTTTT.

The CDR3 is CASSSGESRYEQYF. In nucleotides, the CDR3 is TGTGCCAGTAGTTCCGGGGAATCCCGCTACGAGCAGTACTTC. The J gene is TRBJ2-7, the V gene TRBV19; TRBD2 is a possible D gene (5 bases). Trimming pared 5 bases from V and 3 bases from J, leaving 14 bases between. CDR3 length: 14 amino acids. Per the germline V gene, CDR1 is LNHDA and CDR2 is SQIVND (reference sequence).

This chain uses TRBV6-5 with TRBJ1-1, with D hard to call. The CDR3 sequence is 11 residues long. V lost 1 base and J 9 bases, leaving 6 bases between the germline ends. Germline loops: CDR1 MNHEY, CDR2 SVGAGI. The CDR3 region is CASSYLQKAFF. The CDR3 bases are TGTGCCAGCAGTTACTTACAGAAAGCTTTCTTT.

This chain joins TRBV29-1 and TRBJ2-7; D perhaps matches TRBD1 (6 bases). Germline V CDR1 and CDR2: SQVTM, ANQGSEA. V was trimmed by 2 bases and J by 2 bases, leaving 13 bases between them. The length of the CDR3 is 14 residues. CDR3 sequence (DNA): TGCAGCGTTGAACGCGGTGAGGGGGCCTACGAGCAGTACTTC. It yields the protein CSVERGEGAYEQYF.

The chain links TRBV5-4 to TRBJ2-3, with D possibly matching TRBD1 (6 bases). CDR3 length: 17 residues. Germline V lookup: CDR1 SGHNT, CDR2 YYREEE (reference sequence). V gave up 0 bases and J gave up 2 bases, with 16 bases separating them. The CDR3 DNA follows: TGTGCCAGCAGCTTGGACGGGGTGGGGGCGCACACAGATACGCAGTATTTT. It specifies CASSLDGVGAHTDTQYF.

This rearrangement joins TRBV5-5 to TRBJ2-1, with unresolved D. V was cut by 4 bases and J by 7 bases, with 9 bases left in between. In germline, CDR1 is SGHKS, CDR2 YYEKEE (reference sequence). CDR3 length equals 12 residues. This CDR3 reads CASSPNGNEQFF. The CDR3 nucleotides read TGTGCCAGCAGCCCCAATGGGAATGAGCAGTTCTTC.

The chain employs TRBV18 and TRBJ1-1; 9 bases match TRBD1. Germline CDR1 KGHSH, CDR2 LQKENI. The CDR3 spans 15 residues. Trimming at V came to 4 bases and at J to 2 bases, leaving 5 bases not matched to a gene. CDR3 protein: CASSLGTGTNTEAFF. The CDR3 nucleotides read TGTGCCAGCTCACTCGGGACAGGGACTAACACTGAAGCTTTCTTT.

The chain recombines TRBV10-3 with TRBJ2-5, with D possibly being TRBD1 (5 bases). The germline V gene encodes CDR1 ENHRY and CDR2 SYGVKD. This CDR3 has 13 residues. Between the trimmed V and J ends, which lost 4 bases and 4 bases, there was a span of 10 bases. The CDR3 reads CAISASGPETQYF. CDR3 nucleotide sequence: TGTGCCATCAGTGCTTCAGGGCCAGAGACCCAGTACTTC.

J is TRBJ2-5 and V is TRBV7-2, with TRBD1 identical over 10 bases. This CDR3 comprises 16 residues. Germline V gene sequence: CDR1 SGHTA, CDR2 FQGNSA. J was trimmed by 6 bases and V by 5 bases; bases with no gene match: 12. The CDR3 protein is CASSAPGTGVMKTQYF. The DNA of the CDR3 is TGTGCCAGCAGCGCACCCGGGACAGGGGTTATGAAGACCCAGTACTTC.

A few counts support this clone. The V and J genes are TRBV6-1 and TRBJ2-6; possibly TRBD1 or TRBD2 for D (6 bases each). This CDR3 contains 15 residues. CDR1 is MNHNS and CDR2 is SASEGT in the germline V gene. Trimming took 6 bases from V and 4 from J, leaving 13 bases between them. CDR3 region: CASRLGGSGANVLTF. In DNA form, the CDR3 reads TGTGCCAGCAGGTTAGGGGGGTCCGGGGCCAACGTCCTGACTTTC.

J is TRBJ2-5 and V is TRBV7-2; D is perhaps TRBD2 (7 bases). V dropped 5 bases and J dropped 5 bases, with 21 bases sitting between them. The CDR3 contains 16 residues. Germline-derived CDR1 and CDR2 are SGHTA and FQGNSA. CDR3 sequence reads: CASSGGGGGRRETQYF. CDR3 in DNA: TGTGCCAGCAGCGGAGGTGGCGGGGGCCGGCGGGAGACCCAGTACTTC.

This chain joins TRBV18 and TRBJ1-1; possibly TRBD1 for D (6 bases). The germline gives CDR1 KGHSH, CDR2 LQKENI. The length of the CDR3 is 14 residues. V shed 5 bases and J shed 6 bases, with 16 bases lying between them. In DNA, the CDR3 is TGTGCCAGCTCAGGGACATTGGGGGTTTCTGAAGCTTTCTTT. Its protein product is CASSGTLGVSEAFF.

The V gene is TRBV18, the J gene TRBJ2-4, with 7 bases fitting TRBD2. From germline, CDR1 is KGHSH and CDR2 LQKENI. V gave up 3 bases and J gave up 4 bases; unmatched junction bases: 12. The CDR3 totals 17 residues. The CDR3 DNA reads as TGTGCCAGCTCACCTCCGGGTGTGACGGGGGGTAAAAACATTCAGTACTTC. Translation gives CASSPPGVTGGKNIQYF.

This clone was observed a handful of times. In DNA form, the CDR3 reads TGTGCCAGCACCCAAGTGGGACTAGCGTTGGAGCAGTACTTC. This sequence encodes CASTQVGLALEQYF. J is TRBJ2-7 and V is TRBV2, with TRBD2 matching over 10 bases. Germline CDR1 is SNHLY and CDR2 is FYNNEI. V lost 7 bases to trimming and J lost 7 bases; unmatched junction nucleotides: 10. The CDR3 has 14 residues.

The V and J genes are TRBV18 and TRBJ1-1; D is uncertain. The CDR3 is 12 residues long. The germline V and J ends were trimmed by 2 bases and 1 base, with 2 bases remaining between them. Germline V gene data show CDR1 as KGHSH and CDR2 as LQKENI. Here the CDR3 reads CASSPGNTEAFF. Written as DNA, the CDR3 is TGTGCCAGCTCACCAGGGAACACTGAAGCTTTCTTT. Looking up the rest from reference TRBV18 and TRBJ1-1 gives the full variable domain: NAGVMQNPRHLVRRRGQEARLRCSPMKGHSHVYWYRQLPEEGLKFMVYLQKENIIDESGMPKERFSAEFPKEGPSILRIQQVVRGDSAAYFCASSPGNTEAFFGQGTRLTVV.

J is TRBJ2-6 and V is TRBV5-1; D not resolved. Trimming pared 1 base from V and 1 base from J, leaving 9 bases between. Per germline, CDR1 SGHRS and CDR2 YFSETQ. The CDR3 is 16 amino acids. In DNA, the CDR3 is TGCGCCAGCAGCTTGAAGGTGGATTCTGGGGCCAACGTCCTGACTTTC. This gives the protein CASSLKVDSGANVLTF.

The chain carries TRBV25-1 and TRBJ2-3; D remains ambiguous. The CDR3 contains 15 residues. CDR1 is MGHDK and CDR2 is SYGVNS in the germline V gene. V gave up 5 bases and J gave up 0 bases, with 12 bases separating them. CDR3 bases: TGTGCCAGCAGTACAACCCGCGGTAGCACAGATACGCAGTATTTT. Its translation is CASSTTRGSTDTQYF.

This clone has only a few counts. The rearrangement joins TRBV10-1 to TRBJ1-5, with unresolved D. V lost 3 bases to trimming and J lost 4 bases, with 4 bases between them. Germline CDR1 WNHNN, CDR2 SYGVQD (reference sequence). CDR3 length: 12 residues. DNA for the CDR3: TGCGCCAGCAGTGATGAGAATCAGCCCCAGCATTTT. This sequence encodes CASSDENQPQHF.

The V call is TRBV2, the J call TRBJ2-7; D not resolved. CDR1 is SNHLY and CDR2 is FYNNEI in the germline V gene. The CDR3 length is 12 residues. V lost 6 bases and J 7 bases, leaving 13 bases between the germline ends. CDR3 amino acids: CASRFLGIEQYF. The DNA of the CDR3 is TGTGCCAGCAGGTTCTTAGGGATTGAGCAGTACTTC.

The chain recombines TRBV9 with TRBJ1-1; D not resolved. CDR1 and CDR2 from the germline V gene are SGDLS and YYNGEE. V lost 0 bases to trimming and J lost 5 bases, with 11 bases between them. This CDR3 is built from 14 residues. The CDR3 reads CASSVDLFGTEAFF. DNA for the CDR3: TGTGCCAGCAGCGTAGACCTGTTCGGGACTGAAGCTTTCTTT. The full variable domain, its missing parts supplied by reference TRBV9 and TRBJ1-1, is DSGVTQTPKHLITATGQRVTLRCSPRSGDLSVYWYQQSLDQGLQFLIQYYNGEERAKGNILERFSAQQFPDLHSELNLSSLELGDSALYFCASSVDLFGTEAFFGQGTRLTVV.